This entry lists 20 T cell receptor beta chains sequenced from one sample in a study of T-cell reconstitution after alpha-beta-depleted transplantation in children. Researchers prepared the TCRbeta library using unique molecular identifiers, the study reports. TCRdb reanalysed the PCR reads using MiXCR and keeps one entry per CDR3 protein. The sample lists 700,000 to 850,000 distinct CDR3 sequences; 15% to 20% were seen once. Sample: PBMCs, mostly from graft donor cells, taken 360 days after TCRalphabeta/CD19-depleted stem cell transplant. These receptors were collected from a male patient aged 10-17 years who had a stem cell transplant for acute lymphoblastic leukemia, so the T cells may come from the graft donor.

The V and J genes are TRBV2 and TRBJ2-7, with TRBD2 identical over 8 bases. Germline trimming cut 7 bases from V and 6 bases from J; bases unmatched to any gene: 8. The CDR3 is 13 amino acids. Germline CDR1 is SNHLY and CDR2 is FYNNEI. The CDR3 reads CASNSGNSFEQYF. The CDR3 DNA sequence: TGTGCCAGCAATAGCGGGAATTCGTTCGAGCAGTACTTC. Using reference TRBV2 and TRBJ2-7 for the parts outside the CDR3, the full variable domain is EPEVTQTPSHQVTQMGQEVILRCVPISNHLYFYWYRQILGQKVEFLVSFYNNEISEKSEIFDDQFSVERPDGSNFTLKIRSTKLEDSAMYFCASNSGNSFEQYFGPGTRLTVT.

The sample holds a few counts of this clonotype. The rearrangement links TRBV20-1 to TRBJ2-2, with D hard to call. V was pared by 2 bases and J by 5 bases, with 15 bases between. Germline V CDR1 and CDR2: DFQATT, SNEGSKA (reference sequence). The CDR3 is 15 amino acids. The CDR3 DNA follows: TGCAGTGCTAGAAGTGGAGCCCTCTCGACCGGGGAGCTGTTTTTT. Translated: CSARSGALSTGELFF.

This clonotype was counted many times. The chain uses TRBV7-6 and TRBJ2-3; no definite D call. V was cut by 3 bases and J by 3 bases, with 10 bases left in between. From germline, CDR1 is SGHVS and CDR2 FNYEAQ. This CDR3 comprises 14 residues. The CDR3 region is CASSFGPTTDTQYF. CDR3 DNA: TGTGCCAGCAGCTTCGGACCGACGACAGATACGCAGTATTTT.

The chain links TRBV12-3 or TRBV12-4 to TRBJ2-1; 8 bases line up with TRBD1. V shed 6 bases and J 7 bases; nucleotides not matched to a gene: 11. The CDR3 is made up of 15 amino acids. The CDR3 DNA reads TGTGCCAGCAGCCACCAGGACAGGGTGGCGAATGAGCAGTTCTTC. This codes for CASSHQDRVANEQFF.

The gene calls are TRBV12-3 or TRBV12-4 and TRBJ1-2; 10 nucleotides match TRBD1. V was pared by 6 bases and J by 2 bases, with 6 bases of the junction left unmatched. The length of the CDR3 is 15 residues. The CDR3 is CASSDRDRGNYGYTF. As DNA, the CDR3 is TGTGCCAGCAGCGACCGGGACAGGGGCAACTATGGCTACACCTTC.

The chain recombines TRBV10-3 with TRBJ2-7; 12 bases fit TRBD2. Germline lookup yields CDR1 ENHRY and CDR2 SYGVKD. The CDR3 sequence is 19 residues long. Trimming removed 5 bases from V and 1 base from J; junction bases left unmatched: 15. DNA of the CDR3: TGTGCCATCAGTTTCGGAGAACTAGCGGGAGGAATAAGGTCCTACGAGCAGTACTTC. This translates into CAISFGELAGGIRSYEQYF.

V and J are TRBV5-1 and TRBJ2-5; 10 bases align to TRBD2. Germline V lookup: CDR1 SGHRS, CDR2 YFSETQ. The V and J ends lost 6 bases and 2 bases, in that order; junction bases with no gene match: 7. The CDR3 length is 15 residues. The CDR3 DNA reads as TGCGCCAGCACCAGCGGACTAGCGGTACAAGAGACCCAGTACTTC. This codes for CASTSGLAVQETQYF. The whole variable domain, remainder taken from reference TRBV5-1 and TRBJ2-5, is KAGVTQTPRYLIKTRGQQVTLSCSPISGHRSVSWYQQTPGQGLQFLFEYFSETQRNKGNFPGRFSGRQFSNSRSEMNVSTLELGDSALYLCASTSGLAVQETQYFGPGTRLLVL.

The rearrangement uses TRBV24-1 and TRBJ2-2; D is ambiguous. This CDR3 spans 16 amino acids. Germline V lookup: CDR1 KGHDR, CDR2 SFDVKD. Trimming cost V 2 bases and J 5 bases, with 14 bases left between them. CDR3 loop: CATSDWGSRMTGELFF. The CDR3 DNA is TGTGCCACCAGTGATTGGGGTTCCCGAATGACCGGGGAGCTGTTTTTT.

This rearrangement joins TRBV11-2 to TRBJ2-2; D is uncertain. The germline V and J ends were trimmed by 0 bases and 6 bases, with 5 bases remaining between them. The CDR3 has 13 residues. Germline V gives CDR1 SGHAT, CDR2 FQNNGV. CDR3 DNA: TGTGCCAGCAGCTTAGAAAGGGCCGGGGAGCTGTTTTTT. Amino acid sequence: CASSLERAGELFF.

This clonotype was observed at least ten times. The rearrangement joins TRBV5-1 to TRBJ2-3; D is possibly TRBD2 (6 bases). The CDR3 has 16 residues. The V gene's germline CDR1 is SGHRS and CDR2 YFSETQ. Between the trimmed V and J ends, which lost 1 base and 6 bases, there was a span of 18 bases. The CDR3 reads CASSLTAGPRTDTQYF. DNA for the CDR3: TGCGCCAGCAGCTTGACCGCGGGACCCCGAACGGATACGCAGTATTTT.

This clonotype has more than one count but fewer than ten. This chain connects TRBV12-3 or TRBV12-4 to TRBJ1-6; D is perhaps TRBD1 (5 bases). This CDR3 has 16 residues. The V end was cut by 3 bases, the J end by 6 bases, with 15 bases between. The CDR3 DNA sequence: TGTGCCAGCAGTTTTCAAGGGGCCCAGGGTAATTCACCCCTCCACTTT. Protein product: CASSFQGAQGNSPLHF.

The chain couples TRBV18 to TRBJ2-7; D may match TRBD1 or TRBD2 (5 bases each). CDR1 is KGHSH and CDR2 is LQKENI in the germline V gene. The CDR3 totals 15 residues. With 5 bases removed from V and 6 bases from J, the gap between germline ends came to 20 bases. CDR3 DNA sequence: TGTGCCAGCTCATCGGGGCGAATGGGGGTGGGCGAGCAGTACTTC. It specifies CASSSGRMGVGEQYF. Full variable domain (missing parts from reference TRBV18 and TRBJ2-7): NAGVMQNPRHLVRRRGQEARLRCSPMKGHSHVYWYRQLPEEGLKFMVYLQKENIIDESGMPKERFSAEFPKEGPSILRIQQVVRGDSAAYFCASSSGRMGVGEQYFGPGTRLTVT.

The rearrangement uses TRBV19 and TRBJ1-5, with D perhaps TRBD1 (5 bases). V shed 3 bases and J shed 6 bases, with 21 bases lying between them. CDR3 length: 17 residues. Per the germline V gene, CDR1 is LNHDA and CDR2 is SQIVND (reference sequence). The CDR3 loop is CASSMPHAGREGQPQHF. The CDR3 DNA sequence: TGTGCCAGTAGTATGCCCCACGCGGGGCGTGAAGGTCAGCCCCAGCATTTT.

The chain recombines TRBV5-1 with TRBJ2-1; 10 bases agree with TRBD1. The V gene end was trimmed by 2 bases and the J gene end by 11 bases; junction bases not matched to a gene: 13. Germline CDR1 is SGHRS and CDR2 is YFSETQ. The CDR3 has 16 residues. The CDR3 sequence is CASSFARDRGTGKQFF. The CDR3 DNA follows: TGCGCCAGCAGCTTTGCCCGGGACAGGGGCACGGGGAAGCAGTTCTTC. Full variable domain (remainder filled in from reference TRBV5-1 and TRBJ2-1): KAGVTQTPRYLIKTRGQQVTLSCSPISGHRSVSWYQQTPGQGLQFLFEYFSETQRNKGNFPGRFSGRQFSNSRSEMNVSTLELGDSALYLCASSFARDRGTGKQFFGPGTRLTVL.

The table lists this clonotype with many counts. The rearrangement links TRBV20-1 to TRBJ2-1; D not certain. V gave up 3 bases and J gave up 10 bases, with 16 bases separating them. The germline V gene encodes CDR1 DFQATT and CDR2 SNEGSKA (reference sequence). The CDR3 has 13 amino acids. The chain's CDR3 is CSASKGLMEEQFF. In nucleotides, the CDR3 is TGCAGTGCTAGTAAGGGCCTAATGGAAGAGCAGTTCTTC.

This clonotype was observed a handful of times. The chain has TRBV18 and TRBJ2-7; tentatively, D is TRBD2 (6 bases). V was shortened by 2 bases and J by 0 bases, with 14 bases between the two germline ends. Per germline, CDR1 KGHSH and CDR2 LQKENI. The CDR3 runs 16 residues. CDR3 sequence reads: CASSPSSGRSSYEQYF. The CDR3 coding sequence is TGTGCCAGCTCACCAAGTAGCGGAAGGAGCTCCTACGAGCAGTACTTC. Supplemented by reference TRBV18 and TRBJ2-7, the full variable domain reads NAGVMQNPRHLVRRRGQEARLRCSPMKGHSHVYWYRQLPEEGLKFMVYLQKENIIDESGMPKERFSAEFPKEGPSILRIQQVVRGDSAAYFCASSPSSGRSSYEQYFGPGTRLTVT.

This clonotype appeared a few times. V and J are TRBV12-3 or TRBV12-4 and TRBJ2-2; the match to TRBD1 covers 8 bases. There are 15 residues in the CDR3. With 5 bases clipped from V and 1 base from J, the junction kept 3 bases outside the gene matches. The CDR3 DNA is TGTGCCAGCAGTCAGACAGGGGTGAACACCGGGGAGCTGTTTTTT. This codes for CASSQTGVNTGELFF.

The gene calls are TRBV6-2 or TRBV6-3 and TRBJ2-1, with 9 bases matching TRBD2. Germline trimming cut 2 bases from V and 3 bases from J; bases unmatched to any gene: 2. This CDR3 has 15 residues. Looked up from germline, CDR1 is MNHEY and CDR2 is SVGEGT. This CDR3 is CASSYGGRGYNEQFF. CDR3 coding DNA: TGTGCCAGCAGTTACGGCGGGAGGGGCTACAATGAGCAGTTCTTC.

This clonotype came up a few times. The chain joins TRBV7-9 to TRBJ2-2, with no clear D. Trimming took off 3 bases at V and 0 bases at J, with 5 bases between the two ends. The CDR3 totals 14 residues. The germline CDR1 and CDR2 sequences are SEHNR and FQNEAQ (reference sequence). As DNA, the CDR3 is TGTGCCAGCAGCTTCGAAGCGAACACCGGGGAGCTGTTTTTT. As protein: CASSFEANTGELFF. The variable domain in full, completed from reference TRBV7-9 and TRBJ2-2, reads DTGVSQNPRHKITKRGQNVTFRCDPISEHNRLYWYRQTLGQGPEFLTYFQNEAQLEKSRLLSDRFSAERPKGSFSTLEIQRTEQGDSAMYLCASSFEANTGELFFGEGSRLTVL.

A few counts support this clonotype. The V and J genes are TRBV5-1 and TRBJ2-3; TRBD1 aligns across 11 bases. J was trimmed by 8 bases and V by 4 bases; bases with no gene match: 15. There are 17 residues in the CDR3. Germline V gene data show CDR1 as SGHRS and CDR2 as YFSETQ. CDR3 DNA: TGCGCCAGCAGCCTGACTGCCGGGACAGGGGGTTCGGGTACGCAGTATTTT. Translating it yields CASSLTAGTGGSGTQYF.